This T cell receptor (beta chain) was retrieved from a study of blood T cell repertoires in COVID-19. Study as a whole: Specimens from acute and convalescent COVID-19 originated in the United States, Italy and Spain.

CDR1 and CDR2 from the germline V gene are SGHNT and YYREEE (reference sequence). This CDR3 is 15 amino acids long. V was trimmed by 0 bases and J by 0 bases, leaving 10 bases between them. The method was immunoSEQ multiplex PCR; TCRdb's version includes in-frame clones alone and lacks a portion of them. In the table there are about 20,000 clones, about 91% of which are singletons. The rearrangement uses TRBV5-4 and TRBJ2-7; no reliable D call. The sequence was obtained from a woman aged 30 to 39 who had recovered from COVID-19. The sample was PBMCs or T cells enriched from blood (not recorded which). CDR3 sequence: CASSLGGVSSYEQYF. The CDR3 bases are TGTGCCAGCAGCTTGGGCGGCGTGAGCTCCTACGAGCAGTACTTC.